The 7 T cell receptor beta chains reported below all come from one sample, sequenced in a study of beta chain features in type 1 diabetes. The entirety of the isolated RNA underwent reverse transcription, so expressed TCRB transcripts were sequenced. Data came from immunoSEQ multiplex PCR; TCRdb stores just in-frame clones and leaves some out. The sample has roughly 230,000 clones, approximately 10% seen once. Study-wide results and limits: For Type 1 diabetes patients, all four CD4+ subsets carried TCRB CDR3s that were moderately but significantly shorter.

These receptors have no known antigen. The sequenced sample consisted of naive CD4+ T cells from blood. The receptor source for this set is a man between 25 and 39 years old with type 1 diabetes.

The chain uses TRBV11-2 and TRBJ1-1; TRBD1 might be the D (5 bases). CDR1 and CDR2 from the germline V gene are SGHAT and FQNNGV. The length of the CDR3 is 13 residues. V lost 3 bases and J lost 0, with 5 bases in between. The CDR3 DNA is TGTGCCAGCAGCTTGACAGTGAACACTGAAGCTTTCTTT. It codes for CASSLTVNTEAFF.

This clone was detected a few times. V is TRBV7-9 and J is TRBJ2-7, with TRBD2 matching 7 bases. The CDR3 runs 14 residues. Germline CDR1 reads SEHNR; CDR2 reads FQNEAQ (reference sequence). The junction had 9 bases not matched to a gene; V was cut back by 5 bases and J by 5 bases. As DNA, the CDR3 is TGTGCCAGCAGCCCCGTCGGGGGGTCCGACGAGCAGTACTTC. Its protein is CASSPVGGSDEQYF. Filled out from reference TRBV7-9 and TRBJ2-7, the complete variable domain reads DTGVSQNPRHKITKRGQNVTFRCDPISEHNRLYWYRQTLGQGPEFLTYFQNEAQLEKSRLLSDRFSAERPKGSFSTLEIQRTEQGDSAMYLCASSPVGGSDEQYFGPGTRLTVT.

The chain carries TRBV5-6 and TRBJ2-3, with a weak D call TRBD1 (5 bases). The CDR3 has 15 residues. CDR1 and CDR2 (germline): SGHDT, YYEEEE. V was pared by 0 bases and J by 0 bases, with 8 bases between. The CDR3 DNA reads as TGTGCCAGCAGCTTGGAACAGGAGAGCACAGATACGCAGTATTTT. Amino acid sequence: CASSLEQESTDTQYF. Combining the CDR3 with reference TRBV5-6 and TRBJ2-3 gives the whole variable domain DAGVTQSPTHLIKTRGQQVTLRCSPKSGHDTVSWYQQALGQGPQFIFQYYEEEERQRGNFPDRFSGHQFPNYSSELNVNALLLGDSALYLCASSLEQESTDTQYFGPGTRLTVL.

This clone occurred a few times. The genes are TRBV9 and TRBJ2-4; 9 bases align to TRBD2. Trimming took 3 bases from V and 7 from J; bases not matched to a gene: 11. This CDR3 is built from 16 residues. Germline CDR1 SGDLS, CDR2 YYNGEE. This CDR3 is CASSEAPLAGFNIQYF. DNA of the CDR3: TGTGCCAGCAGCGAGGCCCCTCTAGCGGGGTTTAACATTCAGTACTTC.

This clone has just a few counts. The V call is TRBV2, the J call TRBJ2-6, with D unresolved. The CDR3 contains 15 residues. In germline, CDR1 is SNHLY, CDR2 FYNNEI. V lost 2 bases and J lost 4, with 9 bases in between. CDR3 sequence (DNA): TGTGCCAGCAGTGAAATGCAGGCAGGGGCCAACGTCCTGACTTTC. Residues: CASSEMQAGANVLTF.

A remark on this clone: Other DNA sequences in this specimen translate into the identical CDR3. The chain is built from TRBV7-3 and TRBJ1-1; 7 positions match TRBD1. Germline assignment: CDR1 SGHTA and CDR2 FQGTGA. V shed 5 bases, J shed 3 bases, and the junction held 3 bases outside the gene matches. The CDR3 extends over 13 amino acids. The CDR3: CASSLTGDTEAFF. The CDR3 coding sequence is TGTGCCAGCAGCCTCACAGGGGACACTGAAGCTTTCTTT.

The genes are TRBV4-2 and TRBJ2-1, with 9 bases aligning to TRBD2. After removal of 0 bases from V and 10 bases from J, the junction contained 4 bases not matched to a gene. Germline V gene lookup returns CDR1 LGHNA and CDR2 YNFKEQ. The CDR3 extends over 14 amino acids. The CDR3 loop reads CASSQERGGREQFF. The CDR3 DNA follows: TGTGCCAGCAGCCAAGAGCGGGGGGGCCGGGAGCAGTTCTTC.